This TCR beta chain is from a study of blood T cell repertoires in COVID-19. Study details: Sources were T cells, B-cell-depleted T cells, or PBMCs; the material itself was cDNA or gDNA.

The germline V gene encodes CDR1 MNHEY and CDR2 SVGAGI. Trimming cost V 0 bases and J 1 base; bases outside gene matches: 2. CDR3 size: 15 residues. In this sample, this clone turned up once. Cohort placement rested on clinical history that participants reported themselves. What the recovered Cohort 3 donors had was two negative PCRs, clearance, or symptom resolution. The authors' processing: Researchers report that nucleated cell counts were estimated from reference gene primer amplification. Sequenced by immunoSEQ multiplex PCR; TCRdb stores in-frame clones only, minus some. That table supplies the V and J calls and clone size; D and trimming were determined from the DNA. Altogether about 150,000 clones are present, roughly 84% being singletons, with the ten largest covering approximately 8.4%.

The TCR was taken from a woman in her forties or fifties who had recovered from COVID-19. V and J are TRBV6-5 and TRBJ1-2; 7 bases fit TRBD1. The specimen was PBMCs or T cells enriched from blood (not recorded which). The CDR3 region is CASSYSRDSNYGYTF. CDR3 bases: TGTGCCAGCAGTTACTCGAGGGACAGTAACTATGGCTACACCTTC.